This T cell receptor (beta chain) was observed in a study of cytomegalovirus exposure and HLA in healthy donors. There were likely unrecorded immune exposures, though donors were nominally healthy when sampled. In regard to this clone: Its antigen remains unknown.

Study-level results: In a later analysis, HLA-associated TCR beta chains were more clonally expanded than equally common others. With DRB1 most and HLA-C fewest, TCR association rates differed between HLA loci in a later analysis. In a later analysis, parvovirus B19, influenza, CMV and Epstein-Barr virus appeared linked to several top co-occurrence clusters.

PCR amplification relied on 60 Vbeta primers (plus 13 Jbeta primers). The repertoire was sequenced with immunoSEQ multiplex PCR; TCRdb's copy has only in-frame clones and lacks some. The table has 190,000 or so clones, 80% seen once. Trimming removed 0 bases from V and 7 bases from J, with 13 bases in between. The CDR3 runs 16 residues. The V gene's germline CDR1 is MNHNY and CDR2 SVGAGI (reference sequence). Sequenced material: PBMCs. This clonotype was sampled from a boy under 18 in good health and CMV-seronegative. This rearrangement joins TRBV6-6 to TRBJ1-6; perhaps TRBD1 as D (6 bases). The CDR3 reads CASSYSPRGRNSPLHF. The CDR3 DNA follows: TGTGCCAGCAGTTACTCACCCAGGGGAAGGAATTCACCCCTCCACTTT.